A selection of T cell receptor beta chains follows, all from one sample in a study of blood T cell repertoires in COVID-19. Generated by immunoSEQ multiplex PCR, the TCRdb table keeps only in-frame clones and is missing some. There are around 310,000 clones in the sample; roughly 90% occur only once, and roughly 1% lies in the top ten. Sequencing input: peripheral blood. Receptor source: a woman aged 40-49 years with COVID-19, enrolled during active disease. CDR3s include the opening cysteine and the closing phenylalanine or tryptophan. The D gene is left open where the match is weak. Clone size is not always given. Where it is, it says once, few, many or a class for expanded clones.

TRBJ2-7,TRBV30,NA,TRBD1,TGTGCCTGGACCCGGACAGGGGTCTACGAGCAGTACTTC,CAWTRTGVYEQYF
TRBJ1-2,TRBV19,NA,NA,TGTGCCAGTAGTGCACCACAGGGTATCTATGGCTACACCTTC,CASSAPQGIYGYTF
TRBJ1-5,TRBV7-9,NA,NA,TGTGCCAGCAGCTTAGATGCAGGGAATCAGCCCCAGCATTTT,CASSLDAGNQPQHF
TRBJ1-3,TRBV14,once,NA,TGTGCCAGCAGCCAATTTTTAGGTCAACGGGGCTCTGGAAACACCATATATTTT,CASSQFLGQRGSGNTIYF
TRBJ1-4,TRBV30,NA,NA,TGTGCCTGGAGTAGGACCCGGGGGGCGTGGGATGAAAAACTGTTTTTT,CAWSRTRGAWDEKLFF
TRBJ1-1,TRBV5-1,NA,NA,TGCGCCAGCAGCTCCCGGGTCTCTACGGGGACTGAAGCTTTCTTT,CASSSRVSTGTEAFF
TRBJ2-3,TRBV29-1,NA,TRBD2,TGCAGCGCGACTAGCGGGGGGACCACAGATACGCAGTATTTT,CSATSGGTTDTQYF
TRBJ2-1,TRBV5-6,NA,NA,TGTGCCAGCAGCTTTTGGATACTAAGCTCCTACAATGAGCAGTTCTTC,CASSFWILSSYNEQFF
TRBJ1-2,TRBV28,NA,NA,TGTGCCAGCAGCCCTTTGGGGGGCTATGGCTACACCTTC,CASSPLGGYGYTF
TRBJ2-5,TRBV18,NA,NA,TGTGCCAGCTCCTTTAGGGACTTCCAAGAGACCCAGTACTTC,CASSFRDFQETQYF
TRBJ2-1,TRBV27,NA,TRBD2,TGTGCCACACTAGCGCGTTACAATGAGCAGTTCTTC,CATLARYNEQFF
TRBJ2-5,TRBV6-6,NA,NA,TGTGCCAGCAGCATACAGGGACAAGAGACCCAGTACTTC,CASSIQGQETQYF
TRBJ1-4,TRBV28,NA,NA,TGTGCCAGCAGTTTAACCTCCCCGGGTAATGAAAAACTGTTTTTT,CASSLTSPGNEKLFF
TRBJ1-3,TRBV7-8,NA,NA,TGTGCCAGCAGCCCTAGGGCAGCACAGGGCTTCTCTGGAAACACCATATATTTT,CASSPRAAQGFSGNTIYF
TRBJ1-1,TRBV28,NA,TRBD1,TGTGCCAGCAGTCTCCTAACCGGGACAGGGGTCACGAACACTGAAGCTTTCTTT,CASSLLTGTGVTNTEAFF
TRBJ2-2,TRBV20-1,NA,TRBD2,TGCAGTGCTAGTCTCCTAGCGGGAGGGCCTTCCGGGGAGCTGTTTTTT,CSASLLAGGPSGELFF
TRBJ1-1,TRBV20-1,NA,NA,TGCAGTGCTAGTCGGGTTTTGAACACTGAAGCTTTCTTT,CSASRVLNTEAFF
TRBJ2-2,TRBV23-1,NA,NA,TGCGCCAGCACCTTCGACAGGCCGAACACCGGGGAGCTGTTTTTT,CASTFDRPNTGELFF
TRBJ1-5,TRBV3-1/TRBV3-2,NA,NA,TGTGCCAGCAGCCAAGGCGACAGTAGACAGCATTTT,CASSQGDSRQHF
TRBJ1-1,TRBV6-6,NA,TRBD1,TGTGCCAGCAGTTACTCGATAGGGACAGGGGCCCCTGAAGCTTTCTTT,CASSYSIGTGAPEAFF
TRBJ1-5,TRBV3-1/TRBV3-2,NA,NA,TGTGCCAGCAGCATTCGACTCGATCAGCCCCAGCATTTT,CASSIRLDQPQHF
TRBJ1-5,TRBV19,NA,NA,TGTGCCAGTAGTATAACAGGTATAGACAATCAGCCCCAGCATTTT,CASSITGIDNQPQHF
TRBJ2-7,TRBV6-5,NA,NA,TGTGCCAGCAGCTCCCTACCCCGATACTACGAGCAGTACTTC,CASSSLPRYYEQYF
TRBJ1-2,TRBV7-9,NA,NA,TGTGCCAGCAGCTTAGCGCGACAGCCTAACTATGGCTACACCTTC,CASSLARQPNYGYTF
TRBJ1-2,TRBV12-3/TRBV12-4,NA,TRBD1,TGTGCCAGCAGTTTACCGGGACAGCCGTTCTTC,CASSLPGQPFF
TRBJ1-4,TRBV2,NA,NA,TGTGCCAGCAGTGAGACAGGCTCTAATGAAAAACTGTTTTTT,CASSETGSNEKLFF
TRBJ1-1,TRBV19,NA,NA,TGTGCCAGTAGGCAGGTGAACACTGAAGCTTTCTTT,CASRQVNTEAFF
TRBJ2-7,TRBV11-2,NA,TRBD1,TGTGCCAGCAACCCCGGACAGGGTGGAAAAGAGCAGTACTTC,CASNPGQGGKEQYF
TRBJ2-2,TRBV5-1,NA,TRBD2,TGCGCCAGCAGCCGACTAGCGGGATCCGGCGGGGAGCTGTTTTTT,CASSRLAGSGGELFF
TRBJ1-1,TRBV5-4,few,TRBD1,TGTGCCAGCAGCTACCCGGGGACAGGGATTGCTGAAGCTTTCTTT,CASSYPGTGIAEAFF
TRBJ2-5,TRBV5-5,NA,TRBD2,TGTGCCAGCAGCTTGTGGCGGACTAGGGAAGAGACCCAGTACTTC,CASSLWRTREETQYF
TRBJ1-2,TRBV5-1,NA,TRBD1,TGCGCCAGCAGCTTCGGGACAGGGGGCGGCTATGGCTACACCTTC,CASSFGTGGGYGYTF
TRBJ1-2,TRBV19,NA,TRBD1,TGTGCCAGTAGTCCTTGGGACAGGGGGTATACCGATGGAAAGAGCTACACCTTC,CASSPWDRGYTDGKSYTF
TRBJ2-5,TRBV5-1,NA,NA,TGCGCCAGCAGCCCCGGGGTCCAAGAGACCCAGTACTTC,CASSPGVQETQYF
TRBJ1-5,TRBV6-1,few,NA,TGTGCCAGCACCTTGACAGTTGCCCAGCCCCAGCATTTT,CASTLTVAQPQHF
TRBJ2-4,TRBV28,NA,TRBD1,TGTGCCAGCAGTTTATCTGGGACAGGCGGAAACATTCAGTACTTC,CASSLSGTGGNIQYF
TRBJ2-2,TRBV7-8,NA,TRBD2,TGTGCCAGCAGCGCGGGGGGGGCAGGTAGCACCGGGGAGCTGTTTTTT,CASSAGGAGSTGELFF
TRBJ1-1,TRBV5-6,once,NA,TGTGCCAGCAGCCAGAACAGGGACACTGAAGCTTTCTTT,CASSQNRDTEAFF
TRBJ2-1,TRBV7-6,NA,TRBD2,TGTGCCAGCAGCTTAGGGACTAGCGGGGGGGCCAGGAATGAGCAGTTCTTC,CASSLGTSGGARNEQFF
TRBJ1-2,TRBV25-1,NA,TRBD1,TGTGCCAGCTCCGGGACAGCTTATGGCTACACCTTC,CASSGTAYGYTF
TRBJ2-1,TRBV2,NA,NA,TGTGCCAGCGATAGCGGCCTGTACAATGAGCAGTTCTTC,CASDSGLYNEQFF
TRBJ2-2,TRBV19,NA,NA,TGTGCCAGTAGTGGGGCAGCGAACACCGGGGAGCTGTTTTTT,CASSGAANTGELFF
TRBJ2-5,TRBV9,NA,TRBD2,TGTGCCAGCAGCACAACCCCGGGACTAGCGGGGGTCCAAGAGACCCAGTACTTC,CASSTTPGLAGVQETQYF
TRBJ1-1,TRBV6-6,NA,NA,TGTGCCAGCAGCCTACCAGGCTTTTCAAACACTGAAGCTTTCTTT,CASSLPGFSNTEAFF
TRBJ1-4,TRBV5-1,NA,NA,TGCGCCAGCAGTAGTCCGGACACGGACGAAAAACTGTTTTTT,CASSSPDTDEKLFF
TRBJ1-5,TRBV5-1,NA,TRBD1,TGCGCCAGCAGCCCTCTAACAGGGGGTCAACAGCCCCAGCATTTT,CASSPLTGGQQPQHF
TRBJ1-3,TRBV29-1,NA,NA,TGCAGCGTCTATAGGGGGGGCCCTGGAAACACCATATATTTT,CSVYRGGPGNTIYF
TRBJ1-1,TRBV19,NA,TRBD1,TGTGCCAGTAGTCTACTAACTCGACAGGGGCCGAACACTGAAGCTTTCTTT,CASSLLTRQGPNTEAFF
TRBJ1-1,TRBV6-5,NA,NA,TGTGCCAGCAGTTACCGCACAGGGACCTCGAACACTGAAGCTTTCTTT,CASSYRTGTSNTEAFF
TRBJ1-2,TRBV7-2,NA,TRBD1,TGTGCCAGCAGCTCAGGACAGGAGGTCCGAAGGAATGGCTACACCTTC,CASSSGQEVRRNGYTF
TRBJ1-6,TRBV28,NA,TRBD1,TGTGCCAGCAGAGGGGGCACGGGTGATTCACCCCTCCACTTT,CASRGGTGDSPLHF
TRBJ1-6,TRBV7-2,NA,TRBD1,TGTGCCAGTCGGGACAGACAATCTAATTCACCCCTCCACTTT,CASRDRQSNSPLHF
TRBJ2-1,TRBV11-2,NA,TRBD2,TGTGCCAGCAGGCAAGCGGGAGCAAAGGATGAGCAGTTCTTC,CASRQAGAKDEQFF